This entry lists 9 T cell receptor beta chains sequenced from one sample in a study of blood T cell repertoires in COVID-19. TCRdb's copy holds only in-frame clones and misses some; the assay was immunoSEQ multiplex PCR. The table shows about half a million clones, with 70% to 90% occurring only once. Source material: peripheral blood. The receptor source for this set is a human donor in a cohort sampled during active COVID-19.

The CDR3 nucleotides are TGTGCCTGGAGCAGGGACAGAAGCAATCAGCCCCAGCATTTT. Translating it yields CAWSRDRSNQPQHF. The chain is built from TRBV30 and TRBJ1-5; 7 nucleotides line up with TRBD1. There are 14 residues in the CDR3. The trim removed 3 bases at V and 1 base at J, leaving 3 bases unmatched. Germline V gene data show CDR1 as GTSNPN and CDR2 as SVGIG (reference sequence). Complete variable domain (other parts from reference TRBV30 and TRBJ1-5): SQTIHQWPATLVQPVGSPLSLECTVEGTSNPNLYWYRQAAGRGLQLLFYSVGIGQISSEVPQNLSASRPQDRQFILSSKKLLLSDSGFYLCAWSRDRSNQPQHFGDGTRLSIL.

V usage is TRBV11-3 and J usage is TRBJ2-2; D may be TRBD2 (6 bases). The CDR3 totals 15 residues. Trimming stripped 4 bases from V and 9 bases from J, with 18 bases between. Germline V gene sequence: CDR1 SGHNT, CDR2 YENEEA. This CDR3 is CASSSNRESARELFF. Here the CDR3 DNA reads TGTGCCAGCAGCTCTAATCGGGAGTCTGCTCGGGAGCTGTTTTTT. The whole variable domain, filled in from reference TRBV11-3 and TRBJ2-2, reads EAGVVQSPRYKIIEKKQPVAFWCNPISGHNTLYWYLQNLGQGPELLIRYENEEAVDDSQLPKDRFSAERLKGVDSTLKIQPAELGDSAVYLCASSSNRESARELFFGEGSRLTVL.

This clone was recorded only once. This chain joins TRBV30 and TRBJ1-3; D gene ambiguous. Trimming took off 4 bases at V and 2 bases at J, with 12 bases between the two ends. The CDR3 is 14 residues long. Germline lookup yields CDR1 GTSNPN and CDR2 SVGIG (reference sequence). CDR3: CAWTPGLTGNTIYF. Here the CDR3 DNA reads TGTGCCTGGACCCCGGGTTTGACTGGAAACACCATATATTTT.

This clone came up a few times. The chain has TRBV7-2 and TRBJ2-5; the match to TRBD2 covers 9 bases. In germline, CDR1 is SGHTA, CDR2 FQGNSA. With V trimmed by 5 bases and J by 5 bases, 9 bases remained unmatched. The length of the CDR3 is 15 residues. The CDR3 reads CASSLWGLAHETQYF. The CDR3 DNA reads as TGTGCCAGCAGCCTCTGGGGACTAGCTCACGAGACCCAGTACTTC. Combining the CDR3 with reference TRBV7-2 and TRBJ2-5 gives the whole variable domain GAGVSQSPSNKVTEKGKDVELRCDPISGHTALYWYRQSLGQGLEFLIYFQGNSAPDKSGLPSDRFSAERTGGSVSTLTIQRTQQEDSAVYLCASSLWGLAHETQYFGPGTRLLVL.

The chain carries TRBV30 and TRBJ2-5; D is ambiguous. The CDR3 has 13 amino acids. The germline CDR1 and CDR2 sequences are GTSNPN and SVGIG (reference sequence). V lost 4 bases to trimming and J lost 4 bases, with 13 bases between them. CDR3 loop: CAWTLDPVETQYF. The CDR3 nucleotides read TGTGCCTGGACCCTAGACCCTGTAGAGACCCAGTACTTC.

Regarding this clone: One junction end does not reproduce the germline sequence, and a read error may be involved. This chain links TRBV20-1 with TRBJ2-4, with 8 bases matching TRBD1. The length of the CDR3 is 11 residues. The germline V gene encodes CDR1 DFQATT and CDR2 SNEGSKA (reference sequence). CDR3 residues: CSAREDREEHF. For the CDR3, the DNA is TGCAGTGCTAGAGAGGACAGGGAGGAGCACTTC.

The chain is built from TRBV28 and TRBJ2-7; perhaps TRBD1 as D (6 bases). This CDR3 has 14 residues. The V gene's germline CDR1 is MDHEN and CDR2 SYDVKM. Trimming took 5 bases from V and 9 from J, leaving 20 bases between them. The CDR3 loop reads CASSVPGQGLRQYF. The CDR3 coding sequence is TGTGCCAGCAGTGTCCCGGGACAAGGACTCCGGCAGTACTTC.

The V call is TRBV7-8, the J call TRBJ2-2; 15 positions agree with TRBD2. Germline V CDR1 and CDR2: SGHVS, FQNEAQ. This CDR3 region has 19 residues. V gave up 4 bases and J gave up 1 base; unmatched junction bases: 7. The CDR3: CASSWWTSGRALNTGELFF. In DNA, the CDR3 is TGTGCCAGCAGCTGGTGGACTAGCGGGAGGGCCCTGAACACCGGGGAGCTGTTTTTT.

Comments on this clone: Other DNA sequences within the sample encode an identical CDR3. DNA for the CDR3: TGTGCCAGCAGCCCCGGACTAGCGGGAACCTACGAGCAGTACTTC. Encoded protein: CASSPGLAGTYEQYF. J is TRBJ2-7 and V is TRBV3-1 (or the pseudogene TRBV3-2); TRBD2 agrees at 12 bases. The trim removed 4 bases at V and 2 bases at J, leaving 3 bases unmatched. The CDR3 runs 15 residues. Per germline, CDR1 LGHDT and CDR2 YNNKEL (reference sequence).